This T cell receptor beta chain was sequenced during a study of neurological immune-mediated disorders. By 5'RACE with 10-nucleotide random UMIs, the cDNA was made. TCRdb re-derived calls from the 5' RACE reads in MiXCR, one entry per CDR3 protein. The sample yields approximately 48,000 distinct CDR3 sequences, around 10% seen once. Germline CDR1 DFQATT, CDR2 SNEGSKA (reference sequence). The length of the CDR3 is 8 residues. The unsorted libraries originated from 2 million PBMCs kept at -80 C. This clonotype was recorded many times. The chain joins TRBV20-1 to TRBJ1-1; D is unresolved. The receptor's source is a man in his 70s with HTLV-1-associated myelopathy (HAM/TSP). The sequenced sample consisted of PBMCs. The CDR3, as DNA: TGCAAAGGGTTTGGAGCTTTCTTT. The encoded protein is CKGFGAFF.